Following are 20 T cell receptor beta chains from one sample sequenced in a study of monozygotic twins with inflammatory bowel disease (dated by TCRdb to about 2019). Library preparation was by 5' RACE. This sample was sequenced with an Illumina HiSeq 2500. The reads underwent TCRdb reprocessing, giving one record for each CDR3 protein sequence and no DNA. The sample's records list around 410,000 distinct CDR3 sequences. The biggest ten clones account for 2% to 3% of the sample. Sample: blood. These TCRs come from a human donor with ulcerative colitis or Crohn's disease, or a healthy co-twin of an affected twin (not recorded which).

The rearrangement links TRBV23-1 to TRBJ2-5; the D call of TRBD1 rests on TCRdb alone, since no DNA is present to check it. TRBV23-1 has ORF status, its function being uncertain. The CDR3 is 14 amino acids. The CDR3: CASRGTGYQETQYF.

The CDR3 loop is CASSSRGSGETQYF. This chain links TRBV5-1 with TRBJ2-5; there is no DNA to check the TCRdb D call of TRBD1. The CDR3 has 14 residues. The germline gives CDR1 SGHRS, CDR2 YFSETQ.

The chain couples TRBV7-2 to TRBJ2-5; TCRdb selects TRBD2, and the lack of DNA leaves this call unchecked. The CDR3 runs 14 residues. Looked up from germline, CDR1 is SGHTA and CDR2 is FQGNSA. CDR3 protein: CASSPLSGGETQYF. Drawing the rest from reference TRBV7-2 and TRBJ2-5, the complete variable domain is GAGVSQSPSNKVTEKGKDVELRCDPISGHTALYWYRQSLGQGLEFLIYFQGNSAPDKSGLPSDRFSAERTGGSVSTLTIQRTQQEDSAVYLCASSPLSGGETQYFGPGTRLLVL.

J is TRBJ1-2 and V is TRBV9. The CDR3 sequence is 17 residues long. Germline V CDR1 and CDR2: SGDLS, YYNGEE. The CDR3 sequence is CASSVGPFEGSDYGYTF.

The chain employs TRBV6-5 and TRBJ2-7; the TCRdb call, TRBD1, lacks DNA for checking. Per the germline V gene, CDR1 is MNHEY and CDR2 is SVGAGI. This CDR3 is 13 amino acids long. This CDR3 reads CASRPGRNREQYF.

The CDR3: CASSYSGYDRTADTQYF. V and J are TRBV7-2 and TRBJ2-3; there is no DNA to check the TCRdb D call of TRBD1. The germline V gene has CDR1 SGHTA and CDR2 FQGNSA. The CDR3 contains 17 residues.

The V and J genes are TRBV6-1 and TRBJ1-5; TCRdb outputs TRBD1, but without DNA this stays unchecked. The CDR3 is 14 amino acids. Germline V gene lookup returns CDR1 MNHNS and CDR2 SASEGT. The CDR3 sequence: CASRRGGSNQPQHF.

This chain joins TRBV5-1 and TRBJ2-1; TCRdb picks TRBD2, but there is no DNA to check that call. The germline V gene encodes CDR1 SGHRS and CDR2 YFSETQ. The CDR3 is made up of 16 amino acids. The CDR3 is CASSLGWAGGDNEQFF.

The chain has TRBV2 and TRBJ2-2; TCRdb's D call, TRBD1, is unchecked because there is no DNA. Germline assignment: CDR1 SNHLY and CDR2 FYNNEI. This CDR3 spans 15 amino acids. The CDR3 protein is CASSAGTGRTGELFF.

The chain joins TRBV4-3 to TRBJ2-7; with no DNA, the TCRdb D assignment of TRBD2 cannot be verified. The CDR3 has 15 amino acids. Germline V gene lookup returns CDR1 LGHNA and CDR2 YSLEER. This CDR3 reads CASSQELAGVGEQYF.

The chain joins TRBV9 to TRBJ2-5; TCRdb lists TRBD2, though no DNA is available to test this call. Germline CDR1 SGDLS, CDR2 YYNGEE. The CDR3 runs to 14 residues. This CDR3 reads CASSVGAGQETQYF.

V and J are TRBV7-2 and TRBJ2-1; the D gene TCRdb calls, TRBD2, cannot be checked with no DNA. The germline CDR1 and CDR2 sequences are SGHTA and FQGNSA. This CDR3 contains 16 residues. The CDR3 region is CASYITPGTSGHEQFF.

The chain has TRBV12-3 or TRBV12-4 and TRBJ1-1. The CDR3 has 13 residues. The CDR3: CASWFSGGTEAFF.

The chain uses TRBV5-1 and TRBJ1-2; TCRdb's D call of TRBD1 is untestable without DNA. The CDR3 loop spans 14 amino acids. The germline V gene has CDR1 SGHRS and CDR2 YFSETQ. The CDR3 protein is CASSSRTGGSGYTF. The full variable domain, its missing parts supplied by reference TRBV5-1 and TRBJ1-2, is KAGVTQTPRYLIKTRGQQVTLSCSPISGHRSVSWYQQTPGQGLQFLFEYFSETQRNKGNFPGRFSGRQFSNSRSEMNVSTLELGDSALYLCASSSRTGGSGYTFGSGTRLTVV.

The chain combines TRBV6-5 with TRBJ2-5; TCRdb's assignment of TRBD1 cannot be checked, as there is no DNA. The germline CDR1 and CDR2 sequences are MNHEY and SVGAGI. The CDR3 is 14 amino acids. CDR3 region: CASSSDRNQETQYF.

This sequence joins TRBV12-3 or TRBV12-4 and TRBJ2-4; TCRdb's D gene call, TRBD2, goes unchecked for lack of DNA. The CDR3 runs to 11 residues. The CDR3 protein is CASSPGLVVYF.

The V call is TRBV6-5, the J call TRBJ1-6; TCRdb names TRBD1, which stays unverified in the absence of DNA. Germline CDR1 reads MNHEY; CDR2 reads SVGAGI. CDR3 length: 16 residues. Here the CDR3 reads CASSYQGSQTNSPLHF.

The CDR3: CASSQSGSAAYEQYF. This sequence joins TRBV4-1 and TRBJ2-7; the D call of TRBD2 rests on TCRdb alone, since no DNA is present to check it. In germline, CDR1 is MGHRA, CDR2 YSYEKL. The CDR3 extends over 15 amino acids.

V gene TRBV13 combines with J gene TRBJ2-7. CDR1 and CDR2 from the germline V gene are PRHDT and FYEKMQ (reference sequence). The CDR3 length is 15 residues. The CDR3 reads CASSLGLAAIYEQYF.

The chain combines TRBV10-2 with TRBJ1-4; TCRdb names TRBD1, which stays unverified in the absence of DNA. The CDR3 runs 17 residues. Germline-derived CDR1 and CDR2 are WSHSY and SAAADI. The chain's CDR3 is CASTWGTGNGRNEKLFF.